This T cell receptor beta chain was sequenced during a study of response to subunit inactivated influenza vaccine (dated 2018 in TCRdb). With respect to the entire study: Deep quantitative T cell receptor repertoire profiling was used in the study to track responses to a trivalent subunit inactivated influenza vaccine.

Overall study results and their limits: The authors proposed that each seasonal influenza vaccination may bring in only a limited number of new T cells.

Receptors were amplified or captured by RT-PCR. The data were produced on an Illumina HiSeq 2500. Using fastp at Q25 and MiXCR, TCRdb reprocessed the public reads and kept productive beta chains. Rows are unified per CDR3 protein, each entry keeping the most common DNA and genes. Counted in this sample were about 700,000 distinct CDR3 sequences; about 15% of them appeared once. The top ten clones comprise less than 9% of the sample. Here V drops 1 base and J drops 4 bases, and the junction holds 9 bases not matched to any gene. Counted from cysteine to phenylalanine, this CDR3 has 17 amino acids. Only the CDR3 DNA stays, 51 bases, in frame from base 1. The germline V gene specifies SGHVS as CDR1 and FQNEAQ as CDR2. The table lists this clonotype with a few counts. The specificity of this receptor is unknown. No base quality information exists; no much larger clone differs at one position.

The sequence was collected from a man aged 50-60 years who received an inactivated influenza vaccine. Donor details come from another sample of the same person, matched by shared clones. The chain uses TRBV7-8 and TRBJ2-5, with 10 central nucleotides matching TRBD2. The sample was PBMCs from blood, taken around 14 days before vaccination. The nucleotides are TGTGCCAGCAGCTTAGTAGTATCTAGCGGGGGCCGAGAGACCCAGTACTTC. Translated, it reads CASSLVVSSGGRETQYF.